This T cell receptor (beta chain) stems from a study of human CD4 T cells and Enterobacteriaceae. Study information: Stimuli were heat-inactivated E. coli, K. pneumoniae, E. aerogenes, S. flexneri, S. sonnei, S. typhimurium, S. aureus.

Survey-level sequencing, detecting one cell in 40,000, covered CFSE-low cultures. Produced via immunoSEQ multiplex PCR; TCRdb's table is partial and in-frame only. The sample has approximately 1,300 clones; 51% are singletons. CFSE-low CD25+ ICOS+ proliferating activated T cells were FACS-sorted after roughly 6-7 days. At a 2:1 ratio, CFSE-labeled memory CD4+ T cells were cultured with irradiated autologous monocytes pulsed with antigen. Sorting took every CD4+ cell except CD45RA+CCR7+CD95- naive cells, reaching over 95% purity. Points from the study as a whole: Though polyclonal, Enterobacteriaceae-reactive repertoires held fewer clonotypes than S. aureus- or M. tuberculosis-reactive repertoires.

This clone was seen a single time. The same CDR3 is also encoded by other DNA sequences in this sample. Trimming cost V 0 bases and J 0 bases; bases outside gene matches: 1. Germline V gene data show CDR1 as SGHDN and CDR2 as FVKESK. The CDR3 runs to 16 residues. This TCR came from a human donor in good health. This sequence joins TRBV14 and TRBJ2-3; the match to TRBD1 covers 9 bases. Material: bacteria-reactive CD4+ T cells grown in culture. The subset here: CFSE-low proliferating memory CD4 T cells sorted after in vitro stimulation with a heat-inactivated bacterium or M. tuberculosis lysate. The CDR3 loop reads CASSQEGQGSTDTQYF. The CDR3 DNA is TGTGCCAGCAGCCAAGAAGGACAGGGGAGCACAGATACGCAGTATTTT.